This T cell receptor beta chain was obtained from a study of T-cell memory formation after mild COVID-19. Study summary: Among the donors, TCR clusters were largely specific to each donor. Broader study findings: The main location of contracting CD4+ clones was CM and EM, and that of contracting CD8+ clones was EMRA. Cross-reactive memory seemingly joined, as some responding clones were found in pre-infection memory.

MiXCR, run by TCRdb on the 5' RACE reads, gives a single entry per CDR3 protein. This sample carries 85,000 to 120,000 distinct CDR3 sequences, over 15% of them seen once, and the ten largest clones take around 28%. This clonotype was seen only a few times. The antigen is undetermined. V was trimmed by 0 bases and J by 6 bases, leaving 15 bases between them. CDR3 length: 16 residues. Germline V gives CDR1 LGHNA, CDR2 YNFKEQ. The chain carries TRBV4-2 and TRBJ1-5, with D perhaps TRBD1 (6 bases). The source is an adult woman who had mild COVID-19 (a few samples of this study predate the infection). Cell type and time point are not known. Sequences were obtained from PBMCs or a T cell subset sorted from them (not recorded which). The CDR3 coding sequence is TGTGCCAGCAGCCAAGAGTGGCCGGGGGCTAGTCAGCCCCAGCATTTT. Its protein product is CASSQEWPGASQPQHF.